Listed below are T cell receptor beta chains from one sample, sequenced in a study of T cells in Graves' hyperthyroidism and ophthalmopathy. One entry per CDR3 protein, called by TCRdb with MiXCR from the multiplex PCR reads. The sample carries roughly 300,000 distinct CDR3 sequences, roughly a fifth recorded once. The specimen sequenced was blood. Every receptor here comes from a woman between 45 and 65 years old with Graves' hyperthyroidism. CDR3s include the opening cysteine and the closing phenylalanine or tryptophan. The order of the fields is clone size, D gene, V gene, J gene, CDR3 protein, CDR3 DNA. A D gene is named only where the DNA matches it firmly. For some rows the clone size is stated as once, few or many, or as a class when expanded; others skip it.

few,TRBD1,TRBV19,TRBJ1-5,CASSTRGTGNNQPQHF,TGTGCCAGTAGTACCCGGGGGACAGGAAACAATCAGCCCCAGCATTTT
many,NA,TRBV20-1,TRBJ2-7,CSARPGLGYEQYF,TGCAGTGCTAGGCCGGGACTCGGCTACGAGCAGTACTTC
NA,NA,TRBV6-1,TRBJ2-7,CVSAPMGRQSYEQYF,TGTGTCAGCGCCCCCATGGGGAGACAGTCCTACGAGCAGTACTTC
many,NA,TRBV28,TRBJ1-5,CASSFRMAGDQPQHF,TGTGCCAGCAGTTTTAGGATGGCAGGGGATCAGCCCCAGCATTTT
NA,NA,TRBV19,TRBJ1-1,CATQGRVPVNTEALF,TGTGCCACCCAGGGCAGGGTTCCCGTGAACACTGAAGCTCTCTTT
NA,TRBD1,TRBV20-1,TRBJ2-1,CSAREVGQGEYNEQFF,TGCAGTGCTAGAGAGGTGGGACAGGGCGAATACAATGAGCAGTTCTTC
many,NA,TRBV18,TRBJ1-6,CASSPPHRPNNSPLHF,TGTGCCAGCTCACCACCCCACAGGCCGAACAATTCACCCCTCCACTTT
many,NA,TRBV19,TRBJ1-1,CASSTGPNLNTEAFF,TGTGCCAGTAGTACCGGTCCCAATTTGAACACTGAAGCTTTCTTT
many,TRBD1,TRBV2,TRBJ2-7,CASSGDSYYEQYF,TGTGCCAGCAGTGGGGACAGTTACTACGAGCAGTACTTC
many,TRBD2,TRBV28,TRBJ2-4,CASSQRLAGSKNIQYF,TGTGCCAGCAGCCAACGACTAGCGGGTTCCAAAAACATTCAGTACTTC
many,TRBD1,TRBV29-1,TRBJ2-1,CSVEQGAVSYNEQFF,TGCAGCGTGGAACAGGGGGCGGTCTCCTACAATGAGCAGTTCTTC
many,TRBD1,TRBV24-1,TRBJ1-2,CATSDSAGTGSGGGYTF,TGTGCCACCAGTGATTCCGCCGGGACAGGGAGCGGGGGTGGCTACACCTTC
many,TRBD2,TRBV28,TRBJ2-2,CASTKRASGFAGELFF,TGTGCCAGCACCAAAAGGGCTAGCGGGTTCGCCGGGGAGCTGTTTTTT
NA,TRBD2,TRBV3-1,TRBJ2-1,CASSHELTSGNGEQFF,TGTGCCAGCAGCCATGAGTTGACTAGCGGGAATGGTGAGCAGTTCTTC